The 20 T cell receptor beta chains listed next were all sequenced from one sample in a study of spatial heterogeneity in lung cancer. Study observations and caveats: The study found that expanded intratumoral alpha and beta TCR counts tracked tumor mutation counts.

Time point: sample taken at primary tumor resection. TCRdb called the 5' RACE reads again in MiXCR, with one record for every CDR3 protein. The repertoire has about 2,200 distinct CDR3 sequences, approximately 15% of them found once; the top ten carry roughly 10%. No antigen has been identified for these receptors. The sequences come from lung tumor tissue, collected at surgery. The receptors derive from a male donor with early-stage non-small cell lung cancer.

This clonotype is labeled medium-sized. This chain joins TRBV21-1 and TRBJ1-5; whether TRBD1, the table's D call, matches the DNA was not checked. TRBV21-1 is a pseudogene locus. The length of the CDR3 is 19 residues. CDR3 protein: CASSKVAAFDGNSNQPQHF. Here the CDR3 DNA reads TGTGCCAGCAGCAAAGTGGCCGCTTTCGACGGGAATAGCAATCAGCCCCAGCATTTT.

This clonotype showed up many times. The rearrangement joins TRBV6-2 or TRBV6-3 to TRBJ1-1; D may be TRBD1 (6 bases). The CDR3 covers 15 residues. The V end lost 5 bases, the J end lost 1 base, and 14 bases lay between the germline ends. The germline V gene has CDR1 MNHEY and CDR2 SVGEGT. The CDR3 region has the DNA TGTGCCAGCAGTCCGTGGACAGCCAAGAACACTGAAGCTTTCTTT. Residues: CASSPWTAKNTEAFF.

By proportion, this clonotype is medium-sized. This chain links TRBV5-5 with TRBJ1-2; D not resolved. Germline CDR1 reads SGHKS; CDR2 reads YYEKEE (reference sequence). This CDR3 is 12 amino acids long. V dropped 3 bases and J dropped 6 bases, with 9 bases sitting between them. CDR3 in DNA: TGTGCCAGCAGCTGGACCGTGAATGGCTACACCTTC. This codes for CASSWTVNGYTF. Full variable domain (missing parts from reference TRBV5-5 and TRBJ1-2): DAGVTQSPTHLIKTRGQQVTLRCSPISGHKSVSWYQQVLGQGPQFIFQYYEKEERGRGNFPDRFSARQFPNYSSELNVNALLLGDSALYLCASSWTVNGYTFGSGTRLTVV.

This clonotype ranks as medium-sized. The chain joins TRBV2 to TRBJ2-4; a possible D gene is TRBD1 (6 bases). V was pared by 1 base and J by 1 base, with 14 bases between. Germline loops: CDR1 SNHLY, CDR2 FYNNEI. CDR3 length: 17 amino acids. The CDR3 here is CASSEDTGMGAKNIQYF. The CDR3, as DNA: TGTGCCAGCAGTGAAGATACAGGGATGGGCGCCAAAAACATTCAGTACTTC.

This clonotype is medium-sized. CDR3 sequence reads: CATSDSGSYNEQFF. The CDR3 coding sequence is TGTGCCACCAGTGATAGCGGTTCCTACAATGAGCAGTTCTTC. The rearrangement links TRBV24-1 to TRBJ2-1, with D possibly matching TRBD2 (5 bases). Germline V lookup: CDR1 KGHDR, CDR2 SFDVKD. Trimming stripped 3 bases from V and 1 base from J, with 6 bases between. The CDR3 extends over 14 amino acids.

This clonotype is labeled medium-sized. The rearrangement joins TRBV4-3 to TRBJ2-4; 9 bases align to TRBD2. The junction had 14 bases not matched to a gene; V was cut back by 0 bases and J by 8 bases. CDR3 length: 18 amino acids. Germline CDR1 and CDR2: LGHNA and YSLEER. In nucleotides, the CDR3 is TGCGCCAGCAGCCAAGATGTACAGGGACTAGCCACTAACTACATTCAGTACTTC. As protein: CASSQDVQGLATNYIQYF.

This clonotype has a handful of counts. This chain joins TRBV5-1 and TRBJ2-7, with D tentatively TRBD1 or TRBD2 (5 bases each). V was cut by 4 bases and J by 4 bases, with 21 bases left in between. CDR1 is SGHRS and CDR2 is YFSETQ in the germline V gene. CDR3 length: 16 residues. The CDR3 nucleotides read TGCGCCAGCAGCCGCGCGCCGGGACCTCCTGCTTACGAGCAGTACTTC. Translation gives CASSRAPGPPAYEQYF.

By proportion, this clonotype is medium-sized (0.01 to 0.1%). The CDR3, as DNA: TGTGCCAGCAGCGGTGGTTGGACTGAAGCTTTCTTT. It yields the protein CASSGGWTEAFF. The chain is built from TRBV6-1 and TRBJ1-1; D gene ambiguous. Trimming removed 6 bases from V and 5 bases from J, with 10 bases in between. The CDR3 length is 12 residues. Germline V gene lookup returns CDR1 MNHNS and CDR2 SASEGT.

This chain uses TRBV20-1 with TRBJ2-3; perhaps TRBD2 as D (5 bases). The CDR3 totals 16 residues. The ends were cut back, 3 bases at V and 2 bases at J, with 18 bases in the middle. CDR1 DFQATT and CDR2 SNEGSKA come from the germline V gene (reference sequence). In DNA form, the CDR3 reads TGCAGTGCTAGCCCTATTAGCGAGCCGAACACAGATACGCAGTATTTT. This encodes CSASPISEPNTDTQYF.

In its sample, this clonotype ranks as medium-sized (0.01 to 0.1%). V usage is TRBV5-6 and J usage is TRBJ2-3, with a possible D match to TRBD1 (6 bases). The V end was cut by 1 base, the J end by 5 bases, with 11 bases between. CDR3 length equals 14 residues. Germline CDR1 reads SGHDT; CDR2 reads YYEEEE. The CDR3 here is CASSLWYREDTQYF. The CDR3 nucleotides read TGTGCCAGCAGCTTGTGGTACAGGGAAGATACGCAGTATTTT. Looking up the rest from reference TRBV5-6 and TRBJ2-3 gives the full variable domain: DAGVTQSPTHLIKTRGQQVTLRCSPKSGHDTVSWYQQALGQGPQFIFQYYEEEERQRGNFPDRFSGHQFPNYSSELNVNALLLGDSALYLCASSLWYREDTQYFGPGTRLTVL.

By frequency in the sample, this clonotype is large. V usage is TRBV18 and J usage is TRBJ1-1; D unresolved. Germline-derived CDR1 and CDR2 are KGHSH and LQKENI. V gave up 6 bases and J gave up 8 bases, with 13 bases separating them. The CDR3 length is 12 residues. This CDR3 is CASSPTVSEAFF. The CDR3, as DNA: TGTGCCAGCTCCCCGACGGTCTCCGAAGCTTTCTTT.

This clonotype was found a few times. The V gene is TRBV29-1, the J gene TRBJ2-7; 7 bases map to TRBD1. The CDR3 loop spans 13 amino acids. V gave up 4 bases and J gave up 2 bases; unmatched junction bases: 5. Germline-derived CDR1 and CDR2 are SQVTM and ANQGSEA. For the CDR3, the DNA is TGCAGCGTTGTACGGGACAGTGCCTACGAGCAGTACTTC. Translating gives CSVVRDSAYEQYF.

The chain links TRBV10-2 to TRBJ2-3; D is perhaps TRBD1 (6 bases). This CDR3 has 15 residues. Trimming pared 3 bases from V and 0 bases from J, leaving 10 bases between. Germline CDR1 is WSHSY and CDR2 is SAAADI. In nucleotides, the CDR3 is TGCGCCAGCAGTGAAACAGGGCGGAGCACAGATACGCAGTATTTT. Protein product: CASSETGRSTDTQYF.

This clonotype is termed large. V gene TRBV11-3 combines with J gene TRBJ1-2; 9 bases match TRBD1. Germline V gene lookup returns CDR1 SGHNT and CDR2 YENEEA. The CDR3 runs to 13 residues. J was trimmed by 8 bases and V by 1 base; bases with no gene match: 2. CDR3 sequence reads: CASSLGTGDGYTF. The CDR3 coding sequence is TGTGCCAGCAGCTTAGGGACAGGGGACGGCTACACCTTC.

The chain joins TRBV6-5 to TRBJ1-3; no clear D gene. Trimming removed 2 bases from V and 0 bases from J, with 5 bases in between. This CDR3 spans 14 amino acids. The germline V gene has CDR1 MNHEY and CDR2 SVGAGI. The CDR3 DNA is TGTGCCAGCAGTTACGAGCACTCTGGAAACACCATATATTTT. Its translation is CASSYEHSGNTIYF.

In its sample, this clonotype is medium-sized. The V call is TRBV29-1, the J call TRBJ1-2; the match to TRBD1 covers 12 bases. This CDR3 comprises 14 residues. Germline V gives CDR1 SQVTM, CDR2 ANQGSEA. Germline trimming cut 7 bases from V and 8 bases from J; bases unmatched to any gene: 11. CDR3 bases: TGCAGCGCACCAACTTCCGGGACAGGGGGCGGCTACACCTTC. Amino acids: CSAPTSGTGGGYTF. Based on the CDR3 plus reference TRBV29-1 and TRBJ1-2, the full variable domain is SAVISQKPSRDICQRGTSLTIQCQVDSQVTMMFWYRQQPGQSLTLIATANQGSEATYESGFVIDKFPISRPNLTFSTLTVSNMSPEDSSIYLCSAPTSGTGGGYTFGSGTRLTVV.

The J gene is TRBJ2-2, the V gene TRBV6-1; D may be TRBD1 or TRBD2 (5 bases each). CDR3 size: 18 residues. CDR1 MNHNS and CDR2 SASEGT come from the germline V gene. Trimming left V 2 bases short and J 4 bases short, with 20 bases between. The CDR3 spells CASSESSWGIRGTGELFF. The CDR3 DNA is TGTGCCAGCAGTGAAAGCTCGTGGGGGATCCGCGGCACCGGGGAGCTGTTTTTT.

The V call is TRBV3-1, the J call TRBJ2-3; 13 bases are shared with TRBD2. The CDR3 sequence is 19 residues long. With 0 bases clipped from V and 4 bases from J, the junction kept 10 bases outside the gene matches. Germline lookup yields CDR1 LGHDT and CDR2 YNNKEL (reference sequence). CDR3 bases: TGTGCCAGCAGCCAAGATCTGACTAGCGGGGGGAAGATCGCAGATACGCAGTATTTT. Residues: CASSQDLTSGGKIADTQYF.

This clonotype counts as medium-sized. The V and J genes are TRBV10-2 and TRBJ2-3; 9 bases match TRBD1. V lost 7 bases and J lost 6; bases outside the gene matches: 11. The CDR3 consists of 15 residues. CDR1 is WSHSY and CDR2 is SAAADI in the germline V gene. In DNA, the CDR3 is TGCGCCAGCAAAACGGGGACAGGGATTTGGGATACGCAGTATTTT. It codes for CASKTGTGIWDTQYF.

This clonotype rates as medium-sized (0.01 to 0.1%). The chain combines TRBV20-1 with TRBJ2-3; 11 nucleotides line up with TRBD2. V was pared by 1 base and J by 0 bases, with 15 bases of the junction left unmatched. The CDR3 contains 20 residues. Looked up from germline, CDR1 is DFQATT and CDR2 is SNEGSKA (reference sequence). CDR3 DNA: TGCAGTGCTAGAGGAGGTGGGGGGCTGACTAGCGGGACTAGCACAGATACGCAGTATTTT. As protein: CSARGGGGLTSGTSTDTQYF.